A selection of T cell receptor beta chains follows, all from one sample in a study of T cells in localized non-small cell lung cancer. Measured with immunoSEQ multiplex PCR; TCRdb has only the in-frame clones, and not every one. This table has tens of thousands of clones, 80% to 90% appearing once. Here the sequenced sample was peripheral blood mononuclear cells, taken before any cancer treatment. All receptors derive from a male donor at least 60 years old with stage II lung adenocarcinoma. Each CDR3 is given with its conserved first and last residue. A D gene is named only where the DNA matches it firmly. Expanded clones get a size class; other rows say once, few or many, or leave the size out.

j_call clone_size v_call d_call cdr3_aa cdr3_nt
TRBJ1-4 once TRBV27 TRBD1 CASSFAGGTEKLFF TGTGCCAGCAGTTTTGCAGGGGGTACTGAAAAACTGTTTTTT
TRBJ1-2 - TRBV7-8 - CASSLGLGYPRGYTF TGTGCCAGCAGCTTAGGGTTAGGCTACCCACGCGGCTACACCTTC
TRBJ1-5 - TRBV10-2 - CASSVVSDRGPQHF TGCGCCAGCAGTGTCGTTTCGGATCGGGGGCCCCAGCATTTT
TRBJ2-5 - TRBV4-3 TRBD2 CASSQDFSGETQYF TGCGCCAGCAGCCAAGACTTTAGCGGGGAGACCCAGTACTTC
TRBJ2-1 - TRBV27 TRBD2 CASSGLAGGIPYNEQFF TGTGCCAGCTCAGGACTAGCGGGAGGGATACCCTACAATGAGCAGTTCTTC
TRBJ1-4 - TRBV7-9 - CASNQGLANEKLFF TGTGCCAGCAACCAGGGCCTAGCTAATGAAAAACTGTTTTTT
TRBJ2-7 - TRBV30 TRBD1 CAWSIGTGIIYEQYF TGTGCCTGGAGTATAGGGACAGGGATCATCTACGAGCAGTACTTC
TRBJ2-1 - TRBV5-1 TRBD2 CASSGTSGQFNEQFF TGCGCCAGCAGCGGGACTAGCGGGCAGTTCAATGAGCAGTTCTTC
TRBJ2-5 - TRBV19 TRBD1 CASSTHRGETQYF TGTGCCAGTAGTACCCACAGGGGCGAGACCCAGTACTTC
TRBJ2-3 - TRBV5-1 TRBD2 CASSQGLADITDTQYF TGCGCCAGCAGCCAGGGACTAGCGGATATCACAGATACGCAGTATTTT
TRBJ1-2 once TRBV18 - CASSPPVPNYGYTF TGTGCCAGCTCACCACCCGTCCCCAACTATGGCTACACCTTC